This T cell receptor (beta chain) was captured in a study of graft-versus-host responses after intestinal transplantation. With respect to this clone: Antigen specificity is unknown.

Study-wide points: Present in recipient marrow, GvH clones included some that appeared first in ileum or blood.

The germline V gene has CDR1 MNHNS and CDR2 SASEGT. With 0 bases removed from V and 2 bases from J, the gap between germline ends came to 14 bases. CDR3 length: 17 amino acids. TCRdb keeps only in-frame clones here, not all; method: immunoSEQ multiplex PCR. Among approximately 19,000 clones listed, 82% were seen once. The receptor comes from a human patient who received an intestinal transplant, so some T cells may come from the graft donor. The starting material was PBMCs, obtained 14 days after transplant. The chain uses TRBV6-1 and TRBJ2-1; tentatively, D is TRBD1 (5 bases). In DNA form, the CDR3 reads TGTGCCAGCAGTGAAGCGCGGCACAGGAAGACCTACAATGAGCAGTTCTTC. Translating gives CASSEARHRKTYNEQFF.